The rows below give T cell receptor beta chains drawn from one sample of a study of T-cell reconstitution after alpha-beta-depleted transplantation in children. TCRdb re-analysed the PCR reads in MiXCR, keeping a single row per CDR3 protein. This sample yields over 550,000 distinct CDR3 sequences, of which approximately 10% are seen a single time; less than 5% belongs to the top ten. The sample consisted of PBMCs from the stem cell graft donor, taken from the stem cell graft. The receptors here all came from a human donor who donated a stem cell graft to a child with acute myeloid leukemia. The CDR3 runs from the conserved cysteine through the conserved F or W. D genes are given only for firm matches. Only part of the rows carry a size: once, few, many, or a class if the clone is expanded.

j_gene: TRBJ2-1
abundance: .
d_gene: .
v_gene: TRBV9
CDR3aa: CASSVGALSYNEQFF
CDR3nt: TGTGCCAGCAGCGTAGGGGCCCTCTCCTACAATGAGCAGTTCTTC

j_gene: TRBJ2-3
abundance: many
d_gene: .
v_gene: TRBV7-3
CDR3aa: CASSPMSTDTQYF
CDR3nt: TGTGCCAGCAGCCCCATGAGCACAGATACGCAGTATTTT

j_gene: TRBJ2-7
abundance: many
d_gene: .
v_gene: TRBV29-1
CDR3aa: CSVGGPTQGGGYEQYF
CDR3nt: TGCAGCGTTGGGGGGCCCACACAGGGTGGGGGCTACGAGCAGTACTTC

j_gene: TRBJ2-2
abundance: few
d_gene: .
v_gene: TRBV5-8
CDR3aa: CASRGYGTNTGELFF
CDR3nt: TGTGCCAGCAGAGGTTACGGGACTAACACCGGGGAGCTGTTTTTT

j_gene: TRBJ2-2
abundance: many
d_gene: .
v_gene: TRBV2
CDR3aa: CASSAGHNTGELFF
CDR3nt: TGTGCCAGCAGTGCGGGACACAACACCGGGGAGCTGTTTTTT

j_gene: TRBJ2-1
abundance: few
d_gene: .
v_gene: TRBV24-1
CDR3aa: CATSDLESLVGGRNEQFF
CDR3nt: TGTGCCACCAGTGATTTAGAGAGCCTAGTAGGGGGTAGGAATGAGCAGTTCTTC

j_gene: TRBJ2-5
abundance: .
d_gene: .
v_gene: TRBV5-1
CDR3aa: CASSGLSGQETQYF
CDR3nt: TGCGCCAGCAGCGGATTAAGTGGACAAGAGACCCAGTACTTC

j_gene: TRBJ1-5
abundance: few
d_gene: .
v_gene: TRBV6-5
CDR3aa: CASSYWGSGEGQPQHF
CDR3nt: TGTGCCAGCAGTTACTGGGGGTCAGGGGAGGGTCAGCCCCAGCATTTT

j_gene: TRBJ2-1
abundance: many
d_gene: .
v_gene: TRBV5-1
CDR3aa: CASSPEGAKNNEQFF
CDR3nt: TGCGCCAGCAGCCCTGAGGGTGCCAAAAACAATGAGCAGTTCTTC

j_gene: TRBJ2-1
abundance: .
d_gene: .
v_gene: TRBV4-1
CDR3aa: CASSPEQEREQFF
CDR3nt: TGCGCCAGCAGCCCTGAACAGGAAAGGGAGCAGTTCTTC

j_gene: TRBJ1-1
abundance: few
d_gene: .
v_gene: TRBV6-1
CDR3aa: CASRLSKGTGNTEAFF
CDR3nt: TGTGCCAGCAGACTAAGCAAGGGTACGGGGAACACTGAAGCTTTCTTT

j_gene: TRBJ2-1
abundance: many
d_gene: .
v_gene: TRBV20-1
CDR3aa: CSAAEFNRDNEQFF
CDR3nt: TGCAGTGCTGCCGAGTTCAATCGGGATAATGAGCAGTTCTTC

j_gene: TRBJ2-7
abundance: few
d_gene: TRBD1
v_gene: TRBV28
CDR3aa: CASSLSMSGQGASKQYF
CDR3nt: TGTGCCAGCAGTTTAAGTATGTCGGGACAGGGGGCATCAAAGCAGTACTTC

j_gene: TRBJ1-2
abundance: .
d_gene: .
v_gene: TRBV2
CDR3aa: CASKAGRGYTF
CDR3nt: TGTGCCAGCAAAGCTGGGCGAGGCTACACCTTC

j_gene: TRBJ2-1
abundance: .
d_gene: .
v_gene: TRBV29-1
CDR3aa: CSVELPEGEQFF
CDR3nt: TGCAGCGTTGAGCTGCCGGAGGGTGAGCAGTTCTTC

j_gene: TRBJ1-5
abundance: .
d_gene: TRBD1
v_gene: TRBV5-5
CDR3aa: CASSLDQGAGGAQHF
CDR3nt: TGTGCCAGCAGCTTGGATCAGGGGGCAGGCGGGGCCCAGCATTTT

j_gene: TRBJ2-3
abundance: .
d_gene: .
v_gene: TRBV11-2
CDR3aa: CASSLGPKGTDTQYF
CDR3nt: TGTGCCAGCAGCTTAGGCCCAAAGGGCACAGATACGCAGTATTTT

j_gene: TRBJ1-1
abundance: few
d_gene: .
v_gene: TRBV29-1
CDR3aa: CSANENTEAFF
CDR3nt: TGCAGCGCAAACGAGAACACTGAAGCTTTCTTT

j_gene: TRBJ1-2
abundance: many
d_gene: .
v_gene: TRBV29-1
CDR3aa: CSVDGGGLLYGYTF
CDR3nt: TGCAGCGTTGACGGTGGGGGTCTTCTTTATGGCTACACCTTC

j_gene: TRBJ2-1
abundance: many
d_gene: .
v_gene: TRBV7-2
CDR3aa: CASSRGAAGEQFF
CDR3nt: TGTGCCAGCAGTCGGGGGGCAGCAGGGGAGCAGTTCTTC

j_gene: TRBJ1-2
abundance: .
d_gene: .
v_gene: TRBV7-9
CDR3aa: CASRGAGDGYGYTF
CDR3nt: TGTGCCAGCAGAGGAGCCGGGGATGGCTATGGCTACACCTTC

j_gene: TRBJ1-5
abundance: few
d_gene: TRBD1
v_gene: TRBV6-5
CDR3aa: CASSYSMTGLEPQHF
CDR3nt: TGTGCCAGCAGTTACTCGATGACAGGGCTTGAGCCCCAGCATTTT

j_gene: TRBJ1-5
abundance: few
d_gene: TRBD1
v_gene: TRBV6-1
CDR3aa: CASSPGDRGDNQPQHF
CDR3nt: TGTGCCAGCAGTCCGGGGGACAGGGGAGACAATCAGCCCCAGCATTTT

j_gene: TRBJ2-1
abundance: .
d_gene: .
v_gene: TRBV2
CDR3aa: CASTITQDEQFF
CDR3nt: TGTGCCAGCACTATTACTCAGGATGAGCAGTTCTTC

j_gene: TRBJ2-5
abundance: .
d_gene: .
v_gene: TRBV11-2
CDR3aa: CASSLDPTGLETQYF
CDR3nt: TGTGCCAGCAGCTTAGATCCGACTGGCCTGGAGACCCAGTACTTC

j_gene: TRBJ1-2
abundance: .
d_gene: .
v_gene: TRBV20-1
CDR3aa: CSARVVGKDYGYTF
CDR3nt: TGCAGTGCTAGAGTCGTAGGAAAGGACTATGGCTACACCTTC